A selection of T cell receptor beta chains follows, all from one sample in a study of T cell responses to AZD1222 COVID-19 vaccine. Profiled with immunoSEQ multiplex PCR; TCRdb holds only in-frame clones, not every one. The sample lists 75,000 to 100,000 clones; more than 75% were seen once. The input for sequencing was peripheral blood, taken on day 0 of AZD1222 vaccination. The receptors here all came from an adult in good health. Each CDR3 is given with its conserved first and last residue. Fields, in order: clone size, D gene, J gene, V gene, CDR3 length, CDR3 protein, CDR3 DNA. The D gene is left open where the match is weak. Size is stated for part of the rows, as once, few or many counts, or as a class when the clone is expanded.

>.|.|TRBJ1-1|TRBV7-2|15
CASNLGGAMNTEAFF
TGTGCCAGCAACCTGGGGGGGGCCATGAACACTGAAGCTTTCTTT
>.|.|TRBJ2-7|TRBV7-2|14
CASSLGLKAYEQYF
TGTGCCAGCAGCTTAGGACTTAAAGCCTACGAGCAGTACTTC
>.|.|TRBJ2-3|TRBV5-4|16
CASSLDRAQETDTQYF
TGTGCCAGCAGCTTGGACAGGGCTCAGGAGACAGATACGCAGTATTTT
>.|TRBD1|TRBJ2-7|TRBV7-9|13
CASTPYGQGEQYF
TGTGCCAGCACCCCCTACGGACAGGGTGAGCAGTACTTC
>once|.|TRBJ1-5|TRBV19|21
CASSPLLSSGDSRYSNQPQHF
TGTGCCAGTAGTCCTTTATTGTCTAGTGGAGACAGCCGATATAGCAATCAGCCCCAGCATTTT
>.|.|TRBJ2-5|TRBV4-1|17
CASSQDRGRRGIETQYF
TGCGCCAGCAGCCAAGACCGGGGTCGACGCGGAATAGAGACCCAGTACTTC
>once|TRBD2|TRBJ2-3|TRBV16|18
CASSQNPLAGPSTDTQYF
TGTGCCAGCAGCCAAAACCCACTAGCGGGACCTAGCACAGATACGCAGTATTTT
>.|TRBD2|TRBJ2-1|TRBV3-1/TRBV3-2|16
CASSPPGLAGYNEQFF
TGTGCCAGCAGTCCCCCTGGACTAGCGGGGTACAATGAGCAGTTCTTC
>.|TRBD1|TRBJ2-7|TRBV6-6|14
CASSYGQAAYEQYF
TGTGCCAGCAGTTACGGACAGGCCGCCTACGAGCAGTACTTC
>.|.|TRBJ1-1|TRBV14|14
CASSQGWVGTEAFF
TGTGCCAGCAGCCAAGGATGGGTTGGCACTGAAGCTTTCTTT
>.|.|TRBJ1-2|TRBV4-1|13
CASSHPDGQSYTF
TGCGCCAGCAGCCACCCGGACGGACAGAGCTACACCTTC
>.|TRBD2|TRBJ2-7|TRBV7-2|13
CASSSSGGPEQYF
TGTGCCAGCAGCTCGAGCGGGGGGCCCGAGCAGTACTTC
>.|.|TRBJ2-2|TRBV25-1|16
CASSKTGNVNTGELFF
TGTGCCAGCAGTAAGACAGGAAACGTGAACACCGGGGAGCTGTTTTTT
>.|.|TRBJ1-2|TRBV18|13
CASSPGRDYGYTF
TGTGCCAGCTCACCGGGCAGGGACTATGGCTACACCTTC
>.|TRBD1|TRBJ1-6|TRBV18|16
CASSPRTGDNNSPLHF
TGTGCCAGCTCACCACGAACAGGGGATAACAATTCACCCCTCCACTTT
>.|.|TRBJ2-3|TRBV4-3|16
CASSQDRVRFTDTQYF
TGCGCCAGCAGCCAAGACAGGGTTCGTTTCACAGATACGCAGTATTTT
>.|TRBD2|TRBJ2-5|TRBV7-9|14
CASSPPGGPETQYF
TGTGCCAGCAGCCCCCCGGGGGGGCCCGAGACCCAGTACTTC